These 13 T cell receptor beta chains originate from one sample sequenced in a study of cytomegalovirus exposure and HLA in healthy donors. Primers: 60 Vbeta forward and 13 Jbeta reverse. Repertoires were generated with immunoSEQ multiplex PCR, while TCRdb's copy carries only in-frame clones and drops some. The table records around 200,000 clones, roughly 72% of them present only once. Sequencing input: PBMCs. These receptors originate from a man aged 25 to 40 in good health and CMV-seronegative.

This clone was detected only a few times. The chain uses TRBV7-9 and TRBJ2-7; the match to TRBD1 covers 7 bases. This CDR3 comprises 13 residues. The V and J ends lost 5 bases and 6 bases, in that order; junction bases with no gene match: 7. CDR1 is SEHNR, CDR2 FQNEAQ, per germline (reference sequence). The DNA for the CDR3 is TGTGCCAGCAGCGAAGACAGGGTTCCCGAGCAGTACTTC. Protein sequence: CASSEDRVPEQYF.

The rearrangement joins TRBV7-2 to TRBJ1-1; D call uncertain. V was cut by 5 bases and J by 0 bases, with 10 bases left in between. Germline loops: CDR1 SGHTA, CDR2 FQGNSA. The CDR3 is made up of 14 amino acids. CDR3 loop: CASSPALMNTEAFF. CDR3 nucleotide sequence: TGTGCCAGCAGCCCCGCACTTATGAACACTGAAGCTTTCTTT.

This chain uses TRBV6-1 with TRBJ2-1; possible D gene TRBD2, 6 bases. This CDR3 region has 15 residues. Trimming left V 6 bases short and J 3 bases short, with 15 bases between. CDR1 MNHNS and CDR2 SASEGT come from the germline V gene. CDR3 DNA: TGTGCCAGCAGGAACCTGGGTAGCGGCTACAATGAGCAGTTCTTC. Its translation is CASRNLGSGYNEQFF.

The genes are TRBV5-1 and TRBJ2-1; TRBD1 matches 7 bases. This CDR3 is built from 16 residues. The J segment lost 4 bases and the V segment lost 0 bases, leaving 7 bases of the junction unmatched. Germline V CDR1 and CDR2: SGHRS, YFSETQ. CDR3 loop: CASSLGDRVIYNEQFF. The CDR3 DNA is TGCGCCAGCAGCTTGGGTGACAGGGTAATTTACAATGAGCAGTTCTTC.

The chain joins TRBV11-3 to TRBJ2-7, with a possible D match to TRBD2 (6 bases). From germline, CDR1 is SGHNT and CDR2 YENEEA. The CDR3 runs 14 residues. The V and J ends lost 1 base and 3 bases respectively, with 10 bases between them. Here the CDR3 DNA reads TGTGCCAGCAGCTTAGGGAGGGGAGTCTACGAGCAGTACTTC. Translated: CASSLGRGVYEQYF.

This clone is a singleton in its sample. The chain uses TRBV7-9 and TRBJ2-1, with 8 bases aligning to TRBD1. There are 15 residues in the CDR3. The junction had 7 bases not matched to a gene; V was cut back by 5 bases and J by 4 bases. Germline CDR1 SEHNR, CDR2 FQNEAQ (reference sequence). CDR3 region: CASSPDRGQYNEQFF. The CDR3 bases are TGTGCCAGCAGCCCCGACAGGGGCCAGTACAATGAGCAGTTCTTC. Based on the CDR3 plus reference TRBV7-9 and TRBJ2-1, the full variable domain is DTGVSQNPRHKITKRGQNVTFRCDPISEHNRLYWYRQTLGQGPEFLTYFQNEAQLEKSRLLSDRFSAERPKGSFSTLEIQRTEQGDSAMYLCASSPDRGQYNEQFFGPGTRLTVL.

This chain uses TRBV27 with TRBJ2-1; 7 nucleotides agree with TRBD1. This CDR3 has 15 amino acids. Germline values: CDR1 MNHEY, CDR2 SMNVEV (reference sequence). J lost 0 bases, V lost 4 bases, and 3 bases had no gene match. The CDR3 protein is CASSSWDSSYNEQFF. The CDR3 nucleotides are TGTGCCAGCAGTTCCTGGGACAGCTCCTACAATGAGCAGTTCTTC.

The chain combines TRBV6-1 with TRBJ2-7, with TRBD2 identical over 8 bases. V was clipped by 6 bases and J by 6 bases; unmatched bases: 7. Germline CDR1 reads MNHNS; CDR2 reads SASEGT. This CDR3 is built from 13 residues. CDR3 sequence: CASSSSGGGEQYF. The CDR3 DNA follows: TGTGCCAGCAGCTCCTCCGGGGGGGGCGAGCAGTACTTC.

The genes are TRBV10-3 and TRBJ2-7; D remains unclear. CDR1 and CDR2 (germline): ENHRY, SYGVKD. The CDR3 is 14 amino acids. The germline V and J ends were trimmed by 0 bases and 2 bases, with 8 bases remaining between them. The CDR3 protein is CAISESPATYEQYF. The DNA of the CDR3 is TGTGCCATCAGTGAGTCGCCCGCTACCTACGAGCAGTACTTC.

The V gene is TRBV15, the J gene TRBJ2-7, with 9 bases that match TRBD2. V lost 5 bases, J lost 2 bases, and 7 bases stayed unmatched. Germline assignment: CDR1 LNHNV and CDR2 YYDKDF (reference sequence). The CDR3 spans 15 residues. The CDR3 DNA sequence: TGTGCCACCAGCTGGACTAGCGAAAAGACCTACGAGCAGTACTTC. Amino acids: CATSWTSEKTYEQYF.

The chain recombines TRBV4-1 with TRBJ2-1, with 7 nucleotides matching TRBD2. Germline CDR1 and CDR2: MGHRA and YSYEKL. The CDR3 sequence is 15 residues long. With 1 base clipped from V and 6 bases from J, the junction kept 6 bases outside the gene matches. In DNA, the CDR3 is TGCGCCAGCAGCCAAGCAGCGGGATCGGGCAATGAGCAGTTCTTC. Its protein is CASSQAAGSGNEQFF.

The chain's CDR3 is CASSIYMSEIYEQYF. The CDR3 coding sequence is TGTGCCAGTAGTATATATATGAGCGAAATCTACGAGCAGTACTTC. The chain is built from TRBV19 and TRBJ2-7; no definite D call. Trimming removed 2 bases at V and 3 bases at J, with 14 bases between. Germline-derived CDR1 and CDR2 are LNHDA and SQIVND (reference sequence). The CDR3 extends over 15 amino acids.

The gene calls are TRBV27 and TRBJ2-7, with TRBD2 as a possible D gene (5 bases). The ends were cut back, 6 bases at V and 3 bases at J, with 21 bases in the middle. Germline CDR1 reads MNHEY; CDR2 reads SMNVEV (reference sequence). The CDR3 has 16 residues. As DNA, the CDR3 is TGTGCCAGCAGCCGGGGAAGGGAGTCCCCTAGCTACGAGCAGTACTTC. Translation gives CASSRGRESPSYEQYF.